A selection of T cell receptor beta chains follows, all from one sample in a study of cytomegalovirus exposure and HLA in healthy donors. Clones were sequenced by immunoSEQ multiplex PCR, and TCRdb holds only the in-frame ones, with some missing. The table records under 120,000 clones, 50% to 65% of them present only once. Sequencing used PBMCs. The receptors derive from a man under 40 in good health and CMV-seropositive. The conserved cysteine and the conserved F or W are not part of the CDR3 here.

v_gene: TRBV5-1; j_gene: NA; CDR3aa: ASSLTGGAFVYEQY
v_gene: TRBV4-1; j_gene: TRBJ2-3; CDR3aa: ASSLSGSTDTQY
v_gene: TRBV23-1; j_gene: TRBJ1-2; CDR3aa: ASSPTRQGHVYGYT
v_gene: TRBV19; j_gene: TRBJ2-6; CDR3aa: ASLHGTRGANVLT
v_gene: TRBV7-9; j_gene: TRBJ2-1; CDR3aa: ASSLMRLAGGYNEQF
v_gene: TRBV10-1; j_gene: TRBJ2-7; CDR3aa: ASSRGTGGTYEQY
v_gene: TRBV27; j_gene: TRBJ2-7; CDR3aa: ASSLLGGHEQY
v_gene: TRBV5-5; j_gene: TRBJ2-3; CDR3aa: ASSRPGLADTDTQY
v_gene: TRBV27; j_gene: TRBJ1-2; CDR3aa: ASSYGGGGGGYT
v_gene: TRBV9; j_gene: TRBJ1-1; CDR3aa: ASSVGANTEAF
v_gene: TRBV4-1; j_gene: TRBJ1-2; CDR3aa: APPPGNYGYT
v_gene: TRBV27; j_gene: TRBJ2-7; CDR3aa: ASSLSAGSREQY
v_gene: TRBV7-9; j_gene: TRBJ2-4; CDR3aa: ASSLVGGKNIQY
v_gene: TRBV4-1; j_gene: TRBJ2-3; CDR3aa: ASSQGLSGGGTDTQY
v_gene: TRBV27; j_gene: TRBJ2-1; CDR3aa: ASSYDRNPYNEQF
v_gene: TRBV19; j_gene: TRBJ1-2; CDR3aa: ASSMGSHGYT
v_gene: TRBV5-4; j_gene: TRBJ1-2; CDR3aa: ASSHRTVPYGYT
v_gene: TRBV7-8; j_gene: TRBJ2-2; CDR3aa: ASSLARTSTLIGELF
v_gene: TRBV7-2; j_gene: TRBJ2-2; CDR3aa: ASTPPVQRNTGELF
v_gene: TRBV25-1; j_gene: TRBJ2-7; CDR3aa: ASSDHTGPKGYEQY
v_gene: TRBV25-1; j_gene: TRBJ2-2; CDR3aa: ASSEPGGTGELF
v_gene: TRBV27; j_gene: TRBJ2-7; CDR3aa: ASSYSGGTYEQY
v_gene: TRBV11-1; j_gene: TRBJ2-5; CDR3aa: ASSFNGIYGRRQGETQY
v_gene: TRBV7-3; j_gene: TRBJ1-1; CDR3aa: ASSRSLSTEAF
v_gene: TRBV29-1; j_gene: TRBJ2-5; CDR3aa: SVEWAGEGETQY
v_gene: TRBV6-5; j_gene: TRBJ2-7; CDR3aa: ASSEIAGNEQY